Detailed here is one TCR beta chain. The CDR3 totals 19 residues. Germline CDR1 and CDR2: MNHEY and SVGEGT. V lost 0 bases to trimming and J lost 0 bases, with 18 bases between them. This sample stems from a study of T cells in Graves' hyperthyroidism and ophthalmopathy. Researchers took RNA transcripts and amplified the TCR beta CDR3 regions from them. HTBI primers were employed in a first-round RT-PCR of the TCR CDR3. TCRdb reprocessed the multiplex PCR reads via MiXCR and lists one record per CDR3 protein. Of fewer than 800,000 distinct CDR3 sequences in the sample, 15% to 20% were seen once. This TCR derives from a man between 18 and 35 years old with Graves' hyperthyroidism. Sequenced: blood. This rearrangement joins TRBV6-2 or TRBV6-3 to TRBJ2-1, with TRBD1 as a possible D gene (5 bases). The CDR3 protein is CASSYSMTAPYHSYNEQFF. In DNA, the CDR3 is TGTGCCAGCAGTTACTCTATGACAGCTCCCTACCACTCCTACAATGAGCAGTTCTTC.